This T cell receptor (beta chain) was sequenced for a study of CD8+CD57+ T cells in acquired aplastic anemia. Germline values: CDR1 DFQATT, CDR2 SNEGSKA (reference sequence). This CDR3 contains 15 residues. V dropped 1 base and J dropped 1 base, with 10 bases sitting between them. Genomic DNA acted as the template from which TCR beta VDJ combination and CDR3 sequence profiling were carried out. Each CDR3 protein gets one entry after TCRdb re-called the reads with MiXCR. Counted here are some 150,000 distinct CDR3 sequences, roughly 48% occurring once; the ten biggest clones make up 0.85% to 1.3%. Previously, flow cytometry had revealed CD8+CD57+ cell expansion in the patients chosen for sequencing.

Sample: sorted CD4+, CD8+, or CD8+CD57+ T cells (not recorded which) from PBMCs. This sequence originates from a human donor with aplastic anemia. The chain is built from TRBV20-1 and TRBJ2-2; D may be TRBD1 (6 bases). CDR3 DNA sequence: TGCAGTGCTAGAGCAGGGGCTATGAACACCGGGGAGCTGTTTTTT. It codes for CSARAGAMNTGELFF.